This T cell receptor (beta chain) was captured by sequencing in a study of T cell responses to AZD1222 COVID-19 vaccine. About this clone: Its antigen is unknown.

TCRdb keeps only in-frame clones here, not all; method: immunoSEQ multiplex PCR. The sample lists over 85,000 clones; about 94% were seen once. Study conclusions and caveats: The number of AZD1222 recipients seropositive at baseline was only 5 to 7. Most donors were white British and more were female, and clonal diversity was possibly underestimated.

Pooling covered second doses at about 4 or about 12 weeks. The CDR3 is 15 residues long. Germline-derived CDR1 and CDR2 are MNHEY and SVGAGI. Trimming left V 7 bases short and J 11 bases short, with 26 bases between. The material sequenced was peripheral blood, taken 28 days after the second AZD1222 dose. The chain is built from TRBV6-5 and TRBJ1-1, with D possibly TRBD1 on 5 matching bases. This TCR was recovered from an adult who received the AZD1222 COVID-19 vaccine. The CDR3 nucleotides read TGTGCCAGCACACCAAGGACATCAAAACCCCTGGATGCTTTCTTT. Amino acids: CASTPRTSKPLDAFF.